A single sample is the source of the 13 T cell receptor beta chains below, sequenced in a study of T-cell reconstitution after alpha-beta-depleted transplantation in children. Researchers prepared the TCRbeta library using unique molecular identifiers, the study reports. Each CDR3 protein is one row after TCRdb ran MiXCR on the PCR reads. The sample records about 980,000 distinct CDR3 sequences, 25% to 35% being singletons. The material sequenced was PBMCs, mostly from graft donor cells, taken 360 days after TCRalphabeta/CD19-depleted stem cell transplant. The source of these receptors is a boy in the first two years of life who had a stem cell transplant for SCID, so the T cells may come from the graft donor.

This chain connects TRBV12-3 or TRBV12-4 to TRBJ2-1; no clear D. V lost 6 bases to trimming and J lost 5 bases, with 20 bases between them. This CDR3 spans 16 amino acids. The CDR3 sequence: CASSKPRFAPDNEQFF. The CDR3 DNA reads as TGTGCCAGCAGCAAACCTCGATTCGCACCCGACAATGAGCAGTTCTTC.

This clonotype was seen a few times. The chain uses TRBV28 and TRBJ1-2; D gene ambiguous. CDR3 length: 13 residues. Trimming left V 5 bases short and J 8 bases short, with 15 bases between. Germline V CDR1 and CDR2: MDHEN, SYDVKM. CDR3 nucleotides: TGTGCCAGCAGTCTCCCAACAGATCAGGGCTACACCTTC. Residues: CASSLPTDQGYTF.

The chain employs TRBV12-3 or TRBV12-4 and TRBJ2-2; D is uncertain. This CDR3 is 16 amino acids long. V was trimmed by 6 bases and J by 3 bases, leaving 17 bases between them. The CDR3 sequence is CASSTPNPRDTGELFF. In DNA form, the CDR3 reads TGTGCCAGCAGCACCCCGAACCCCCGGGACACCGGGGAGCTGTTTTTT.

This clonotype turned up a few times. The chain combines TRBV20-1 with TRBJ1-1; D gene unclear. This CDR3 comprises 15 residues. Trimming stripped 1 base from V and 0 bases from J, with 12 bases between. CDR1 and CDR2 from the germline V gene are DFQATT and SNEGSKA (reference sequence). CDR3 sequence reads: CSARVEDRVNTEAFF. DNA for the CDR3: TGCAGTGCTAGAGTGGAAGACCGGGTGAACACTGAAGCTTTCTTT.

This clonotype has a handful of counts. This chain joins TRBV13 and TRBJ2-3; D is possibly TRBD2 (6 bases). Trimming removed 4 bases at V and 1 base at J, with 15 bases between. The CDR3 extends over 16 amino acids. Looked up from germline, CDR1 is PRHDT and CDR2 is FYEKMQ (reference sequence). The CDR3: CASSSKRVQRTDTQYF. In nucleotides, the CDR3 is TGTGCCAGCAGCTCAAAGCGGGTTCAACGCACAGATACGCAGTATTTT.

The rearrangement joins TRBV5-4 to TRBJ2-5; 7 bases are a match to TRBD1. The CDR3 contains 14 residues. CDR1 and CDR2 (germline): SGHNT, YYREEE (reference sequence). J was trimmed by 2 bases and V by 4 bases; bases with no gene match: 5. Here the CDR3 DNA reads TGTGCCAGCAGCCCCATGGACAGGCAAGAGACCCAGTACTTC. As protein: CASSPMDRQETQYF.

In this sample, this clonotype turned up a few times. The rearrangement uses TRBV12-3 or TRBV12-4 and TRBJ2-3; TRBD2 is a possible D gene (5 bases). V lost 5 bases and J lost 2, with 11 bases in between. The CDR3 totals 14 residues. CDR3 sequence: CASSNLAATDTQYF. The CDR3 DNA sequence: TGTGCCAGCAGTAATCTAGCCGCCACAGATACGCAGTATTTT.

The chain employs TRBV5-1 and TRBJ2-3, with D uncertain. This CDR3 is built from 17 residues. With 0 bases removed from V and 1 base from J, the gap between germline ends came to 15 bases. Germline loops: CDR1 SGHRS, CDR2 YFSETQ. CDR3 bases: TGCGCCAGCAGCTTGGGGTTCCAAAACCCTGGCACAGATACGCAGTATTTT. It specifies CASSLGFQNPGTDTQYF.

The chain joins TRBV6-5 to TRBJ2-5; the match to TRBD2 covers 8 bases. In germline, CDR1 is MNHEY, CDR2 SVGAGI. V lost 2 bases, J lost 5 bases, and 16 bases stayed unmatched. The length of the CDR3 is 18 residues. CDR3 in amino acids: CASSYPYGAGGATETQYF. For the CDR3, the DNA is TGTGCCAGCAGTTACCCCTACGGGGCCGGGGGGGCCACGGAGACCCAGTACTTC.

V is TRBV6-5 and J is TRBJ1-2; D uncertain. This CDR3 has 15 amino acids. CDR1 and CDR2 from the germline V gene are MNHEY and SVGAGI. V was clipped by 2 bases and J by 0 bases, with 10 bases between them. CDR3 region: CASSYMESANYGYTF. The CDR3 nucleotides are TGTGCCAGCAGTTACATGGAATCGGCTAACTATGGCTACACCTTC.

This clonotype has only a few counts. The CDR3 DNA reads as TGTGCCAGCAGTGCAAGGGGACAGGGCCGGAACACCATATATTTT. It translates to CASSARGQGRNTIYF. The rearrangement uses TRBV2 and TRBJ1-3; 9 nucleotides match TRBD1. Germline CDR1 SNHLY, CDR2 FYNNEI. Germline trimming cut 4 bases from V and 7 bases from J; bases unmatched to any gene: 8. The CDR3 extends over 15 amino acids.

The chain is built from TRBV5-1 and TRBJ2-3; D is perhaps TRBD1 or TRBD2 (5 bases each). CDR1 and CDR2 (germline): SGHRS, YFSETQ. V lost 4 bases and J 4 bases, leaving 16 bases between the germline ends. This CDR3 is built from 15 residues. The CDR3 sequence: CASSGTGLGADTQYF. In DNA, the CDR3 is TGCGCCAGCAGCGGGACGGGGCTGGGGGCAGATACGCAGTATTTT.

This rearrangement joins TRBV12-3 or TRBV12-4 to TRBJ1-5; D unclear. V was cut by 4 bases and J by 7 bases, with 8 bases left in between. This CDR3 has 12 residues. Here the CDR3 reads CASSYSRQPQHF. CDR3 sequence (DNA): TGTGCCAGCAGTTACTCACGGCAGCCCCAGCATTTT.